This entry is about one T cell receptor beta chain. This record belongs to a study of control samples from healthy donors and cancer patients. CDR3 length: 16 residues. Between the trimmed V and J ends, which lost 2 bases and 0 bases, there was a span of 11 bases. The V gene's germline CDR1 is ENHRY and CDR2 SYGVKD. Clones were read by immunoSEQ multiplex PCR, and TCRdb kept only the in-frame ones, dropping some. Among 110,000 to 150,000 clones listed, 75% to 95% were seen once. This TCR was recovered from a man aged 18 to 30 in good health. V usage is TRBV10-3 and J usage is TRBJ2-1, with a weak D call TRBD1 (5 bases). Input material: blood. CDR3 region: CAISERQGRSYNEQFF. DNA for the CDR3: TGTGCCATCAGTGAGAGGCAGGGTCGCTCCTACAATGAGCAGTTCTTC.